The 7 T cell receptor beta chains listed next were all sequenced from one sample in a study of T cell responses to AZD1222 COVID-19 vaccine. TCRdb's table, derived via immunoSEQ multiplex PCR, lists solely in-frame clones and lacks some. In the table there are approximately 150,000 clones, more than 70% of which are singletons. Sequenced material: peripheral blood, taken 28 days after the second AZD1222 dose. The receptors shown here come from an adult who received the AZD1222 COVID-19 vaccine.

V is TRBV3-1 (or the pseudogene TRBV3-2) and J is TRBJ1-2; D is uncertain. Between the trimmed V and J ends, which lost 0 bases and 2 bases, there was a span of 7 bases. Per germline, CDR1 LGHDT and CDR2 YNNKEL (reference sequence). This CDR3 has 14 amino acids. CDR3 DNA sequence: TGTGCCAGCAGCCAAGAGTTGGTAAACTATGGCTACACCTTC. Translation: CASSQELVNYGYTF.

This chain uses TRBV6-5 with TRBJ1-2, with D maybe TRBD1 (5 bases). Germline loops: CDR1 MNHEY, CDR2 SVGAGI. Between the trimmed V and J ends, which lost 0 bases and 4 bases, there was a span of 12 bases. CDR3 length: 15 residues. The CDR3 region has the DNA TGTGCCAGCAGTTACTCTCCCCAGGGCAGCTATGGCTACACCTTC. The encoded protein is CASSYSPQGSYGYTF.

The chain employs TRBV9 and TRBJ2-2; 12 positions match TRBD2. Germline V gene lookup returns CDR1 SGDLS and CDR2 YYNGEE. The CDR3 runs 15 residues. V was pared by 5 bases and J by 4 bases, with 3 bases of the junction left unmatched. The CDR3 bases are TGTGCCAGCAGGAAGACTAGCGGGAGCACCGGGGAGCTGTTTTTT. It codes for CASRKTSGSTGELFF.

This chain connects TRBV6-2 or TRBV6-3 to TRBJ2-5, with D possibly matching TRBD2 (7 bases). V lost 7 bases and J lost 0, with 21 bases in between. This CDR3 is built from 17 residues. Germline V lookup: CDR1 MNHEY, CDR2 SVGEGT. DNA for the CDR3: TGTGCCAGCACCCCTCTGGGGGGGGGCACGTACCAAGAGACCCAGTACTTC. It encodes CASTPLGGGTYQETQYF.

The J gene is TRBJ1-6, the V gene TRBV11-2; no definite D call. From germline, CDR1 is SGHAT and CDR2 FQNNGV. The CDR3 is 16 residues long. V lost 3 bases and J 0 bases, leaving 9 bases between the germline ends. The CDR3 DNA reads TGTGCCAGCAGCTTCACGGGGAGCTCCTATAATTCACCCCTCCACTTT. Protein sequence: CASSFTGSSYNSPLHF.

This chain uses TRBV6-5 with TRBJ1-1, with TRBD1 as a possible D gene (5 bases). This CDR3 spans 13 amino acids. CDR1 and CDR2 (germline): MNHEY, SVGAGI. V dropped 6 bases and J dropped 5 bases, with 13 bases sitting between them. CDR3 sequence (DNA): TGTGCCAGCAGCCCCTCGACAGTTACTGAAGCTTTCTTT. It specifies CASSPSTVTEAFF.

This chain joins TRBV19 and TRBJ1-6; no firm D call. Germline V gene lookup returns CDR1 LNHDA and CDR2 SQIVND (reference sequence). Trimming took off 3 bases at V and 7 bases at J, with 7 bases between the two ends. The CDR3 covers 13 residues. The CDR3 coding sequence is TGTGCCAGTAGTATTAAGCAAAATTCACCCCTCCACTTT. It yields the protein CASSIKQNSPLHF. The variable domain in full, with the rest retrieved from reference TRBV19 and TRBJ1-6, is DGGITQSPKYLFRKEGQNVTLSCEQNLNHDAMYWYRQDPGQGLRLIYYSQIVNDFQKGDIAEGYSVSREKKESFPLTVTSAQKNPTAFYLCASSIKQNSPLHFGNGTRLTVT.